This T cell receptor (beta chain) was observed in a study of T cells after yellow fever vaccination. With 6 bases removed from V and 7 bases from J, the gap between germline ends came to 16 bases. This CDR3 has 14 residues. TCRdb re-called the 5' RACE reads with MiXCR, one entry per CDR3 protein. This sample has hundreds of thousands of distinct CDR3 sequences; around 16% occur once, and the top ten carry 15% to 20%. This chain links TRBV12-3 or TRBV12-4 with TRBJ1-5; tentative D call: TRBD1 (5 bases). The sequence was obtained from a man younger than 30 who received the YFV17D yellow fever vaccine. Here the sequenced sample was PBMCs, taken more than 4 days after the first yellow fever vaccination. This CDR3 reads CASSKIGGGQPQHF. DNA for the CDR3: TGTGCCAGCAGCAAGATCGGGGGTGGACAGCCCCAGCATTTT.